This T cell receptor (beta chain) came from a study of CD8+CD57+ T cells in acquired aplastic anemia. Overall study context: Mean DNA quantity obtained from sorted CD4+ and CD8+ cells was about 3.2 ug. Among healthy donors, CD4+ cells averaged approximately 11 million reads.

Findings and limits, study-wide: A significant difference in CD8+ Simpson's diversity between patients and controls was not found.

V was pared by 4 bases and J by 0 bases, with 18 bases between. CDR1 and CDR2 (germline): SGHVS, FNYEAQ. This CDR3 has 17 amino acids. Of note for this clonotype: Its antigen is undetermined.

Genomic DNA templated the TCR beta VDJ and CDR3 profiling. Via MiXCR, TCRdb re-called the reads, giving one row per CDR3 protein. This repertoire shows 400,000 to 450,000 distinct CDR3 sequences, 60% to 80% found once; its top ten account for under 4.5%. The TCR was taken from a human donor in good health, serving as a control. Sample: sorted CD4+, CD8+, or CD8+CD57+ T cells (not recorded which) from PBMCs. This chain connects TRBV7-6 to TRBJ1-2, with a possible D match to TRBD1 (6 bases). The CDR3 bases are TGTGCCAGCAGCTCAGGGGCATCGAGTCAGGCTAACTATGGCTACACCTTC. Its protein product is CASSSGASSQANYGYTF.